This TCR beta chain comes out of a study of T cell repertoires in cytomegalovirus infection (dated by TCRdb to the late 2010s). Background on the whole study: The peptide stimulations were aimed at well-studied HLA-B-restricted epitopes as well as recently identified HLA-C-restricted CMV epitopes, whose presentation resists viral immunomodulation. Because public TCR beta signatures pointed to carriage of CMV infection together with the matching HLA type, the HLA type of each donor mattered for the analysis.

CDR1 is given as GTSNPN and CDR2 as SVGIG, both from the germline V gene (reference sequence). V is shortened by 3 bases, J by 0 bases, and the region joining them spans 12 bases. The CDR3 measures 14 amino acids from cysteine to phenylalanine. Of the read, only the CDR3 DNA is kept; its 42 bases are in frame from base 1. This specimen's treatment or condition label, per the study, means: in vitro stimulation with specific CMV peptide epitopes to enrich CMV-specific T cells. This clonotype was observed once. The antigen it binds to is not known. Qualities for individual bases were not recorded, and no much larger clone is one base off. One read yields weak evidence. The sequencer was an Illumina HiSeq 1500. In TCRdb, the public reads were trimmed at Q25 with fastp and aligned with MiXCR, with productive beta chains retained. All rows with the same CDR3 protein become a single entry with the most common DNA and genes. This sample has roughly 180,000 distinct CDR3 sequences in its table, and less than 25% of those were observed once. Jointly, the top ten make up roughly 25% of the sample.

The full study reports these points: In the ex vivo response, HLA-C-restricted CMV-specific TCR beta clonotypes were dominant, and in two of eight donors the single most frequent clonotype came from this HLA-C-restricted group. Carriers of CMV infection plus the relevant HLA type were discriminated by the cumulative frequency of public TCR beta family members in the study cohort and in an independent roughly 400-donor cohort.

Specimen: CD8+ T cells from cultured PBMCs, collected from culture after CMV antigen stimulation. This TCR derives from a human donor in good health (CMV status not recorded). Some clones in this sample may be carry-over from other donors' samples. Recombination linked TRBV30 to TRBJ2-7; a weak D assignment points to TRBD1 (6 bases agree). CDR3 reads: CAWSLDSSSYEQYF. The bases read TGTGCCTGGAGCCTGGACAGTAGCTCCTACGAGCAGTACTTC.